The 9 T cell receptor beta chains presented below share a single source sample, sequenced in a study of patients and donors after allogeneic stem cell transplantation. TCRdb used MiXCR to reprocess the RT-PCR reads, holding one entry per CDR3 protein. This sample has under 170,000 distinct CDR3 sequences, with 30% to 45% found just once. The material sequenced was blood, either unsorted or a sorted T cell fraction (not recorded which). These receptors came from a human donor who was either an allogeneic HSCT recipient or a stem cell or donor lymphocyte infusion donor (not recorded which). It is not recorded whose cells these are; they may come from a transplant donor.

This clonotype has a handful of counts. The gene calls are TRBV9 and TRBJ1-3; D gene uncertain. Trimming left V 2 bases short and J 2 bases short, with 8 bases between. Germline assignment: CDR1 SGDLS and CDR2 YYNGEE. The CDR3 runs 14 residues. The CDR3 protein is CASSVTSPGNTIYF. The CDR3 nucleotides read TGTGCCAGCAGCGTGACCTCCCCTGGAAACACCATATATTTT.

This clonotype has a handful of counts. J is TRBJ2-5 and V is TRBV4-3, with D hard to call. The V end lost 4 bases, the J end lost 4 bases, and 16 bases lay between the germline ends. This CDR3 comprises 15 residues. Germline-derived CDR1 and CDR2 are LGHNA and YSLEER. The CDR3 DNA is TGCGCCAGCAGCCTGATGTGGGGAAGCGCAGAGACCCAGTACTTC. This encodes CASSLMWGSAETQYF.

The chain joins TRBV19 to TRBJ2-1, with D perhaps matching TRBD2 (5 bases). V gave up 3 bases and J gave up 2 bases, with 14 bases separating them. The germline V gene has CDR1 LNHDA and CDR2 SQIVND (reference sequence). The CDR3 totals 16 residues. CDR3 coding DNA: TGTGCCAGTAGTATGTTCGAGGGCATACCCTACAATGAGCAGTTCTTC. It is translated as CASSMFEGIPYNEQFF.

The CDR3 loop reads CASSPGPYSYNEQFF. The CDR3 region has the DNA TGTGCCAGCAGCCCAGGGCCGTACTCCTACAATGAGCAGTTCTTC. V and J are TRBV7-2 and TRBJ2-1; maybe TRBD1 (5 bases). The CDR3 spans 15 residues. The V gene lost 5 bases and the J gene lost 0 bases, with 11 bases spanning the gap. Germline V CDR1 and CDR2: SGHTA, FQGNSA.

The chain uses TRBV29-1 and TRBJ1-1, with 7 bases aligning to TRBD1. The CDR3 is 15 residues long. With V trimmed by 6 bases and J by 1 base, 11 bases remained unmatched. Germline CDR1 SQVTM, CDR2 ANQGSEA. CDR3 protein: CSVYTGEGENTEAFF. CDR3 bases: TGCAGCGTCTATACAGGGGAGGGTGAGAACACTGAAGCTTTCTTT.

The CDR3 protein is CAISEVTEDGYTF. CDR3 in DNA: TGTGCCATCAGTGAGGTAACCGAGGATGGCTACACCTTC. The chain combines TRBV10-3 with TRBJ1-2; D is unresolved. CDR3 length: 13 amino acids. Deletions cut 2 bases from V and 6 bases from J, with 10 bases between. Looked up from germline, CDR1 is ENHRY and CDR2 is SYGVKD.

This clonotype came up a few times. The gene calls are TRBV27 and TRBJ1-1; no reliable D call. The V and J ends lost 2 bases and 6 bases respectively, with 7 bases between them. Per the germline V gene, CDR1 is MNHEY and CDR2 is SMNVEV (reference sequence). This CDR3 spans 12 amino acids. For the CDR3, the DNA is TGTGCCAGCAGTTTAACGGCCGCTGAAGCTTTCTTT. Its translation: CASSLTAAEAFF.

This clonotype showed up just once. This chain connects TRBV19 to TRBJ1-3; TRBD1 matches at 7 bases. CDR3 length: 16 amino acids. Germline V gene data show CDR1 as LNHDA and CDR2 as SQIVND (reference sequence). The J segment lost 0 bases and the V segment lost 5 bases, leaving 7 bases of the junction unmatched. Here the CDR3 DNA reads TGTGCCAGTAGTTTTTCCGGGACAGCCTCTGGAAACACCATATATTTT. Protein product: CASSFSGTASGNTIYF. The full variable domain, completed using reference TRBV19 and TRBJ1-3, is DGGITQSPKYLFRKEGQNVTLSCEQNLNHDAMYWYRQDPGQGLRLIYYSQIVNDFQKGDIAEGYSVSREKKESFPLTVTSAQKNPTAFYLCASSFSGTASGNTIYFGEGSWLTVV.

The V gene is TRBV15, the J gene TRBJ2-7; the match to TRBD1 covers 7 bases. V lost 0 bases, J lost 4 bases, and 3 bases stayed unmatched. CDR3 length equals 14 residues. From germline, CDR1 is LNHNV and CDR2 YYDKDF (reference sequence). CDR3: CATSREGRGYEQYF. In DNA form, the CDR3 reads TGTGCCACCAGCAGAGAAGGCAGGGGGTACGAGCAGTACTTC.